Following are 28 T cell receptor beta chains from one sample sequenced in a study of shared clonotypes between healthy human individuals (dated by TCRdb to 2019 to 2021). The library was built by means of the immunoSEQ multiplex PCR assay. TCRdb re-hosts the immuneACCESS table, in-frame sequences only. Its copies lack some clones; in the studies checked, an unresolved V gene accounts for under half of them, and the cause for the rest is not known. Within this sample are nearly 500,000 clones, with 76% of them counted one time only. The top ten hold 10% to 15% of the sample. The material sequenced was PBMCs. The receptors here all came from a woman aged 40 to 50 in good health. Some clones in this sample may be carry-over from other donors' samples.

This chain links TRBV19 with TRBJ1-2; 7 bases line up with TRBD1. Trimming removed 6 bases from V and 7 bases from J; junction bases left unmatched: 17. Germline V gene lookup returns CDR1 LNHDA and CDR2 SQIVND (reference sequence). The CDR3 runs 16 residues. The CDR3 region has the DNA TGTGCCAGTAGGCCGGAGGGAGAGGGCAGGGGGTTTGGCTACACCTTC. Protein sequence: CASRPEGEGRGFGYTF. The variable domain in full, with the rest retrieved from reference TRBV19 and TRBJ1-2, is DGGITQSPKYLFRKEGQNVTLSCEQNLNHDAMYWYRQDPGQGLRLIYYSQIVNDFQKGDIAEGYSVSREKKESFPLTVTSAQKNPTAFYLCASRPEGEGRGFGYTFGSGTRLTVV.

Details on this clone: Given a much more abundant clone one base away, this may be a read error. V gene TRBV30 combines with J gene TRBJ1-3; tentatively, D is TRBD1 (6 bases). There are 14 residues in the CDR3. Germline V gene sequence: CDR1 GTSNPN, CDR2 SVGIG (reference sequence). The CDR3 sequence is CTWTNREGGNTIYF. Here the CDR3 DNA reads TGTACCTGGACGAACAGGGAGGGTGGAAACACCATATATTTT.

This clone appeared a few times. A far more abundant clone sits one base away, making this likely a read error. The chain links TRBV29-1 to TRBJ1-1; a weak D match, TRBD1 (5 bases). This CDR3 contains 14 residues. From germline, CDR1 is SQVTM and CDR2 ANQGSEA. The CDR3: CGVASGASNTEAFF. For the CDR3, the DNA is TGCGGCGTTGCCTCCGGGGCGTCGAACACTGAAGCTTTCTTT.

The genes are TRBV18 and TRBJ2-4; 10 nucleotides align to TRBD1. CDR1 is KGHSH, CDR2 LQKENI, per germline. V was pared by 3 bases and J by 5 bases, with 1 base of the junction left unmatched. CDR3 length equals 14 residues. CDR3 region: CASSPGQGENIQYF. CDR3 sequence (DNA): TGTGCCAGCTCACCCGGACAGGGGGAAAACATTCAGTACTTC.

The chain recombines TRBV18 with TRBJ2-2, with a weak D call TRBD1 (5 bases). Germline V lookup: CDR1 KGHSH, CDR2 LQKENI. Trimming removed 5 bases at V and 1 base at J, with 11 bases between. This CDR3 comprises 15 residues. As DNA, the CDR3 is TGTGCCAGCTCAGCACAACAGGTGAACACCGGGGAGCTGTTTTTT. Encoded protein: CASSAQQVNTGELFF.

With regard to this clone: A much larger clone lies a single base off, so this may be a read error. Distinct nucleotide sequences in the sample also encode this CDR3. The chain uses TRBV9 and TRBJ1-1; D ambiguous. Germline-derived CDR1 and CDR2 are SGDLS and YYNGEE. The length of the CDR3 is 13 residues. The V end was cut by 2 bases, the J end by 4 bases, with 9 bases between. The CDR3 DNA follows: TGTGCCAGCAGCGTGGGAAGAGGCACTGAAGCTTTCTTT. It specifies CASSVGRGTEAFF.

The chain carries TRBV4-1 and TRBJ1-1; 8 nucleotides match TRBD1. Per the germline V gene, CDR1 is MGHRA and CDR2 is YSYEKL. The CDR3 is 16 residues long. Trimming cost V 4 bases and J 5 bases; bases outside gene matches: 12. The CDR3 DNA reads TGCGCCAGCAGCCTTCTGGACAGGGTCGATCGGACTGAAGCTTTCTTT. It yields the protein CASSLLDRVDRTEAFF.

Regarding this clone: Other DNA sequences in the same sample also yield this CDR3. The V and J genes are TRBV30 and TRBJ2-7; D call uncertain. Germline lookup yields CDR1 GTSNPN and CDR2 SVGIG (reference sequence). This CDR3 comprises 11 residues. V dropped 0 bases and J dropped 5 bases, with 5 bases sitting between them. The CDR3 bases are TGTGCCTGGAGTGTAGGGAACGAGCAGTACTTC. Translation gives CAWSVGNEQYF.

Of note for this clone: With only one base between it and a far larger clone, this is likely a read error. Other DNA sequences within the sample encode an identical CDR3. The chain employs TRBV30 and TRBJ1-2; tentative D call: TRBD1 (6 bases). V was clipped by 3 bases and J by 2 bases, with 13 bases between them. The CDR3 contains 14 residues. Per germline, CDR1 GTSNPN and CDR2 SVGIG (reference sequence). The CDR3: CAWRPPGQNYGYTF. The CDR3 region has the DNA TGTGCCTGGAGACCCCCCGGACAGAACTATGGCTACACCTTC.

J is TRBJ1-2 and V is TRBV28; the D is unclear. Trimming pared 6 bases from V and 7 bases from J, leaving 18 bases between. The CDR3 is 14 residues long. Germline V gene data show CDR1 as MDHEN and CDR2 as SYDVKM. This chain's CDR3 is CASRQTATRSGYTF. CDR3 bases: TGTGCCAGCAGACAGACGGCCACCCGGTCTGGCTACACCTTC.

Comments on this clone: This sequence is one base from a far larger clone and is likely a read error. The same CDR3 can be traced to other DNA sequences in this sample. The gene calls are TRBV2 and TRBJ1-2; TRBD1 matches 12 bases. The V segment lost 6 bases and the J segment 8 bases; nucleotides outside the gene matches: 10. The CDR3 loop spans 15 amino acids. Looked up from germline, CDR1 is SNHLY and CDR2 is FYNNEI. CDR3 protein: CASRRDRGLIYGYTF. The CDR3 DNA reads TGTGCCAGCAGGCGGGACAGGGGGCTCATCTACGGCTACACCTTC.

CDR3 residues: CATRRLAGDNEQFF. Written as DNA, the CDR3 is TGTGCCACCCGGAGGCTAGCGGGGGACAATGAGCAGTTCTTC. The V and J genes are TRBV27 and TRBJ2-1; 10 nucleotides align to TRBD2. The CDR3 runs to 14 residues. Per the germline V gene, CDR1 is MNHEY and CDR2 is SMNVEV (reference sequence). V shed 10 bases, J shed 5 bases, and the junction held 8 bases outside the gene matches.

The CDR3 region is CAISESFGQGGHYEQYF. The CDR3 DNA follows: TGTGCCATCAGTGAGTCTTTTGGACAGGGCGGTCATTACGAGCAGTACTTC. The chain is built from TRBV10-3 and TRBJ2-7; 8 positions agree with TRBD1. With 0 bases clipped from V and 4 bases from J, the junction kept 11 bases outside the gene matches. The germline CDR1 and CDR2 sequences are ENHRY and SYGVKD. The CDR3 has 17 amino acids.

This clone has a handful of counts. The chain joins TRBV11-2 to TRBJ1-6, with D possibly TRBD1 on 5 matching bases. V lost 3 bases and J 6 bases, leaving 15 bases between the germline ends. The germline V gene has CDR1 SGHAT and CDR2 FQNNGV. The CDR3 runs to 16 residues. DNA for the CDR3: TGTGCCAGCAGCTTCGGGCAGGGCCTCCCTAATTCACCCCTCCACTTT. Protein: CASSFGQGLPNSPLHF.

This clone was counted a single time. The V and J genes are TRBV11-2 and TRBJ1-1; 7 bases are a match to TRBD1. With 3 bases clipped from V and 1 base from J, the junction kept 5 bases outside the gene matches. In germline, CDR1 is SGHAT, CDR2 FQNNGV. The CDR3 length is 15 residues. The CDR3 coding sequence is TGTGCCAGCAGCTTTACAGGGGCCGGGAACACTGAAGCTTTCTTT. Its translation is CASSFTGAGNTEAFF. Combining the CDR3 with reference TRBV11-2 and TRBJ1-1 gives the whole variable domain EAGVAQSPRYKIIEKRQSVAFWCNPISGHATLYWYQQILGQGPKLLIQFQNNGVVDDSQLPKDRFSAERLKGVDSTLKIQPAKLEDSAVYLCASSFTGAGNTEAFFGQGTRLTVV.

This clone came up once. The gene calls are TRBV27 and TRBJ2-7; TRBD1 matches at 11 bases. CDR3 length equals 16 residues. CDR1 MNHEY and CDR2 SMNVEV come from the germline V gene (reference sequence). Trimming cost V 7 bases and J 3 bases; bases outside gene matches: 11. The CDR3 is CASTEGPGTGGYEQYF. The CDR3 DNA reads TGTGCCAGCACCGAGGGCCCCGGGACAGGGGGCTACGAGCAGTACTTC.

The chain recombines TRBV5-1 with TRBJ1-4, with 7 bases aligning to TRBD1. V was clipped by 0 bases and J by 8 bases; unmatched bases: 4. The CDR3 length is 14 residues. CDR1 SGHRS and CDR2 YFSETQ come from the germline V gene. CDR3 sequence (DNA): TGCGCCAGCAGCTTGGGTCAGGGGGTGGAAAAACTGTTTTTT. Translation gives CASSLGQGVEKLFF.

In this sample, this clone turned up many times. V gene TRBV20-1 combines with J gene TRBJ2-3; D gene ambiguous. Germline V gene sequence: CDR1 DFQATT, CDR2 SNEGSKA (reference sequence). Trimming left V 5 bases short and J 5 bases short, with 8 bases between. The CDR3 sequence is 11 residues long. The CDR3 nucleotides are TGCAGTGCTGCCCCCGGAGATACGCAGTATTTT. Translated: CSAAPGDTQYF.

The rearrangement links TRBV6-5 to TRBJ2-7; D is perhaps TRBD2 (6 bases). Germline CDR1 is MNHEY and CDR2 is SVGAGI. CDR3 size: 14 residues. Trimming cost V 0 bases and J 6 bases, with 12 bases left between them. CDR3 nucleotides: TGTGCCAGCAGTTACTCCGGGGGTGCTGGCGAGCAGTACTTC. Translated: CASSYSGGAGEQYF.

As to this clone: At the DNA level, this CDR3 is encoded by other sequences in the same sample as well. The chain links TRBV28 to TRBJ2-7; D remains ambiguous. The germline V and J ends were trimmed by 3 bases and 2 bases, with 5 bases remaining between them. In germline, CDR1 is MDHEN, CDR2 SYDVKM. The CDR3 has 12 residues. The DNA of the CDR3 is TGTGCCAGCAGTTTGGCTGCCTACGAGCAGTACTTC. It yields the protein CASSLAAYEQYF.

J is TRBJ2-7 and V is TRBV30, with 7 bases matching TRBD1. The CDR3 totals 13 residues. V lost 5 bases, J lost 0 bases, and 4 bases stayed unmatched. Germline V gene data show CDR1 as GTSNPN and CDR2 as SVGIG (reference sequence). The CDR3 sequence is CAWGPGGSYEQYF. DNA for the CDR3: TGTGCCTGGGGTCCAGGGGGCTCCTACGAGCAGTACTTC. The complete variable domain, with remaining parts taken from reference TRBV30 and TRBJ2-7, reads SQTIHQWPATLVQPVGSPLSLECTVEGTSNPNLYWYRQAAGRGLQLLFYSVGIGQISSEVPQNLSASRPQDRQFILSSKKLLLSDSGFYLCAWGPGGSYEQYFGPGTRLTVT.

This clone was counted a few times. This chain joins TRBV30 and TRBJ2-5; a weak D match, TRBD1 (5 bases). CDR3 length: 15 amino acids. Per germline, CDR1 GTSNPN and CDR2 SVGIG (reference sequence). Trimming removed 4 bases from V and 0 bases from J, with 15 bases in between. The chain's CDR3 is CAWNQGDRDQETQYF. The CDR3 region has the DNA TGTGCCTGGAATCAAGGGGATCGGGACCAAGAGACCCAGTACTTC.

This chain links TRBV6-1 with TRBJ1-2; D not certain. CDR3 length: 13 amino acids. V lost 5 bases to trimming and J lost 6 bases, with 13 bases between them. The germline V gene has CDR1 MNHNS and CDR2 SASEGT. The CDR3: CASSPVAEDGYTF. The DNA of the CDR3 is TGTGCCAGCAGTCCAGTAGCGGAAGATGGCTACACCTTC.

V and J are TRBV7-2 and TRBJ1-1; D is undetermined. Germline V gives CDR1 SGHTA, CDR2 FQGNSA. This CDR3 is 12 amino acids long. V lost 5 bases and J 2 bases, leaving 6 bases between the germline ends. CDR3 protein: CASSTTNTEAFF. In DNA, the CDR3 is TGTGCCAGCAGCACAACCAACACTGAAGCTTTCTTT.

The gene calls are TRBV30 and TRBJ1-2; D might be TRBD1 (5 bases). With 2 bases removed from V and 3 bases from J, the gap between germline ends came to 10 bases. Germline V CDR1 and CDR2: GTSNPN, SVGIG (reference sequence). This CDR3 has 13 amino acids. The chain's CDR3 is CAWSQGRDYGYTF. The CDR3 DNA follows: TGTGCCTGGAGTCAGGGCAGGGACTATGGCTACACCTTC. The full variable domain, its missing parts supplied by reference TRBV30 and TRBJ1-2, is SQTIHQWPATLVQPVGSPLSLECTVEGTSNPNLYWYRQAAGRGLQLLFYSVGIGQISSEVPQNLSASRPQDRQFILSSKKLLLSDSGFYLCAWSQGRDYGYTFGSGTRLTVV.

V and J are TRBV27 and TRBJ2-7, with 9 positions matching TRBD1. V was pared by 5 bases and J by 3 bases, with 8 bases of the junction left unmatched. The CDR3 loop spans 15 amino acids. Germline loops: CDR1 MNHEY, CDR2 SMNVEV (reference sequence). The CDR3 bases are TGTGCCAGCAGTACGGGAACAGGGGGCGTCTACGAGCAGTACTTC. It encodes CASSTGTGGVYEQYF.

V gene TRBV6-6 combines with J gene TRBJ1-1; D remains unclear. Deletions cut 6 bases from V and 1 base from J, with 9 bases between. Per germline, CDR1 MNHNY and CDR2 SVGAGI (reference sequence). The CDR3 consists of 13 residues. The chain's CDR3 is CASRIEGNTEAFF. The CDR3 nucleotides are TGTGCCAGCAGAATCGAGGGGAACACTGAAGCTTTCTTT.

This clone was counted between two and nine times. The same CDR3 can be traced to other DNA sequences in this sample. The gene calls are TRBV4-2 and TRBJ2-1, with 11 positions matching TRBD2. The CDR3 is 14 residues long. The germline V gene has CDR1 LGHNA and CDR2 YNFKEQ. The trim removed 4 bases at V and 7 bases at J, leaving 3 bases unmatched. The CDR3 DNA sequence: TGTGCCAGCAGCCGACGACTAGCGGGAAATGAGCAGTTCTTC. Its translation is CASSRRLAGNEQFF.